A single sample is the source of the 23 T cell receptor beta chains below, sequenced in a study of OX40 agonist ivuxolimab in advanced cancers. The library was prepared using the immunoSEQ multiplex PCR assay. TCRdb holds this immuneACCESS table with in-frame rearrangements only. Some clones are missing; in checked studies, unresolved V genes explain under half, and the rest has no known cause. The sample records under 90,000 clones, 75% to 90% of which are singletons. The top ten clones comprise around 0.21% of the sample. The specimen was CD4+ or CD8+ T cells sorted from blood, collected in a trial of the OX40 agonist ivuxolimab. These receptor sequences come from an adult with an advanced solid tumor such as melanoma, head and neck, liver or kidney cancer.

J is TRBJ2-5 and V is TRBV6-5; tentatively, D is TRBD2 (6 bases). The germline CDR1 and CDR2 sequences are MNHEY and SVGAGI. V was cut by 7 bases and J by 3 bases, with 15 bases left in between. The CDR3 runs to 14 residues. CDR3 sequence: CASKRGTQKETQYF. DNA for the CDR3: TGTGCCAGCAAACGCGGGACGCAGAAAGAGACCCAGTACTTC.

The V call is TRBV5-1, the J call TRBJ2-1, with 8 nucleotides matching TRBD1. Germline CDR1 is SGHRS and CDR2 is YFSETQ. The CDR3 runs to 14 residues. V gave up 4 bases and J gave up 5 bases; unmatched junction bases: 5. CDR3 protein: CASSDQGAHNEQFF. In DNA, the CDR3 is TGCGCCAGCAGCGATCAGGGGGCCCACAATGAGCAGTTCTTC.

The chain links TRBV10-3 to TRBJ2-1; either TRBD1 or TRBD2 may supply D (5 bases each). Germline V gene lookup returns CDR1 ENHRY and CDR2 SYGVKD. The CDR3 extends over 13 amino acids. V dropped 6 bases and J dropped 4 bases, with 10 bases sitting between them. The CDR3 sequence: CAIRMGDYNEQFF. The CDR3 DNA reads TGTGCCATCAGGATGGGGGATTACAATGAGCAGTTCTTC.

In DNA form, the CDR3 reads TGTGCCAGCAGAAGGACAGGGGGCACCTATGGCTACACCTTC. Its protein product is CASRRTGGTYGYTF. This sequence joins TRBV28 and TRBJ1-2; 11 bases align to TRBD1. Germline assignment: CDR1 MDHEN and CDR2 SYDVKM. With 6 bases clipped from V and 4 bases from J, the junction kept 4 bases outside the gene matches. The CDR3 is 14 amino acids.

The genes are TRBV5-6 and TRBJ2-1; D call uncertain. The CDR3 is 16 residues long. The germline V gene encodes CDR1 SGHDT and CDR2 YYEEEE. V was cut by 1 base and J by 5 bases, with 16 bases left in between. The DNA for the CDR3 is TGTGCCAGCAGCTTGAACGGGCGGCAAAAGAACAATGAGCAGTTCTTC. Protein sequence: CASSLNGRQKNNEQFF. The complete variable domain, with remaining parts taken from reference TRBV5-6 and TRBJ2-1, reads DAGVTQSPTHLIKTRGQQVTLRCSPKSGHDTVSWYQQALGQGPQFIFQYYEEEERQRGNFPDRFSGHQFPNYSSELNVNALLLGDSALYLCASSLNGRQKNNEQFFGPGTRLTVL.

The chain joins TRBV28 to TRBJ1-5; no definite D call. CDR3 size: 16 residues. Per the germline V gene, CDR1 is MDHEN and CDR2 is SYDVKM. Trimming took 2 bases from V and 7 from J, leaving 18 bases between them. For the CDR3, the DNA is TGTGCCAGCAGTTTACCCCTAAGGGCTGGTAAGCAGCCCCAGCATTTT. This encodes CASSLPLRAGKQPQHF.

The chain recombines TRBV9 with TRBJ2-1, with TRBD2 matching over 8 bases. This CDR3 has 17 residues. The trim removed 0 bases at V and 1 base at J, leaving 6 bases unmatched. Germline V gene lookup returns CDR1 SGDLS and CDR2 YYNGEE. The CDR3 region is CASSVEFSSGSYNEQFF. In DNA, the CDR3 is TGTGCCAGCAGCGTAGAATTTTCTAGCGGGTCCTACAATGAGCAGTTCTTC.

V gene TRBV27 combines with J gene TRBJ1-2; no definite D call. This CDR3 contains 14 residues. From germline, CDR1 is MNHEY and CDR2 SMNVEV (reference sequence). Trimming removed 3 bases at V and 1 base at J, with 9 bases between. CDR3 coding DNA: TGTGCCAGCAGTTTGAGTCCAGTTAACTATGGCTACACCTTC. Its protein is CASSLSPVNYGYTF.

The chain is built from TRBV7-2 and TRBJ1-2; TRBD1 agrees at 8 bases. J lost 4 bases, V lost 5 bases, and 9 bases had no gene match. CDR1 SGHTA and CDR2 FQGNSA come from the germline V gene. The CDR3 covers 15 residues. CDR3 sequence reads: CASSPGQGPIYGYTF. The CDR3, as DNA: TGTGCCAGCAGCCCCGGACAGGGACCCATCTATGGCTACACCTTC.

The chain links TRBV4-2 to TRBJ2-1; D could derive from TRBD1 or TRBD2 (5 bases each). Trimming shortened V by 1 base and J by 6 bases, and 16 bases separated the two germline ends. This CDR3 has 16 amino acids. CDR1 and CDR2 (germline): LGHNA, YNFKEQ. CDR3 region: CASSQGPGTNSNEQFF. DNA for the CDR3: TGTGCCAGCAGCCAAGGCCCAGGGACCAATAGCAATGAGCAGTTCTTC.

V and J are TRBV9 and TRBJ2-3, with D possibly TRBD2 on 6 matching bases. Trimming left V 4 bases short and J 0 bases short, with 18 bases between. The CDR3 runs to 17 residues. Looked up from germline, CDR1 is SGDLS and CDR2 is YYNGEE. Written as DNA, the CDR3 is TGTGCCAGCAGCCCCTCCTGGATCGGGGGAAGCACAGATACGCAGTATTTT. Protein product: CASSPSWIGGSTDTQYF.

This clone has just a few counts. V is TRBV10-3 and J is TRBJ1-5, with 7 bases aligning to TRBD1. In germline, CDR1 is ENHRY, CDR2 SYGVKD. This CDR3 comprises 16 residues. Losses at the gene ends were 0 bases for V and 4 bases for J; bases not matched to a gene: 6. Written as DNA, the CDR3 is TGTGCCATCAGTGAGTCGGCGGCAGGGGGGAATCAGCCCCAGCATTTT. Its protein product is CAISESAAGGNQPQHF.

CDR3 DNA: TGTGCCAGCAGAACACGGACAGGGTCCTACGAGCAGTACGTC. As protein: CASRTRTGSYEQYV. The V gene is TRBV6-1, the J gene TRBJ2-7, with 8 bases aligning to TRBD1. Trimming at V came to 6 bases and at J to 1 base, leaving 5 bases not matched to a gene. The germline gives CDR1 MNHNS, CDR2 SASEGT. The CDR3 totals 14 residues.

As concerns this clone: This sample includes further DNA sequences coding for the same CDR3. The chain links TRBV5-1 to TRBJ2-5; D is perhaps TRBD1 or TRBD2 (5 bases each). The V and J ends lost 1 base and 2 bases respectively, with 12 bases between them. CDR1 is SGHRS, CDR2 YFSETQ, per germline. The CDR3 length is 15 residues. The CDR3 nucleotides are TGCGCCAGCAGCTTGATGTTGGGGGAACAAGAGACCCAGTACTTC. Its protein product is CASSLMLGEQETQYF.

The chain combines TRBV5-1 with TRBJ2-1; 8 bases are shared with TRBD2. Germline V gives CDR1 SGHRS, CDR2 YFSETQ. CDR3 length: 16 amino acids. Germline trimming cut 4 bases from V and 2 bases from J; bases unmatched to any gene: 8. This CDR3 reads CASSPQAGVAYNEQFF. For the CDR3, the DNA is TGCGCCAGCAGCCCGCAAGCGGGAGTGGCCTACAATGAGCAGTTCTTC.

The table lists this clone with a count of one. The chain couples TRBV7-2 to TRBJ1-1, with D unclear. V shed 3 bases and J shed 1 base, with 12 bases lying between them. From germline, CDR1 is SGHTA and CDR2 FQGNSA. The CDR3 covers 15 residues. DNA for the CDR3: TGTGCCAGCAGCTTTGGGCAAGGATGGAACACTGAAGCTTTCTTT. Protein sequence: CASSFGQGWNTEAFF.

The chain couples TRBV7-9 to TRBJ1-1; D might be TRBD1 (6 bases). Germline-derived CDR1 and CDR2 are SEHNR and FQNEAQ (reference sequence). V shed 1 base and J shed 3 bases, with 9 bases lying between them. This CDR3 comprises 14 residues. CDR3 nucleotides: TGTGCCAGCAGCTTAGGGGGGGCTTACACTGAAGCTTTCTTT. Translated, it gives CASSLGGAYTEAFF. Combining the CDR3 with reference TRBV7-9 and TRBJ1-1 gives the whole variable domain DTGVSQNPRHKITKRGQNVTFRCDPISEHNRLYWYRQTLGQGPEFLTYFQNEAQLEKSRLLSDRFSAERPKGSFSTLEIQRTEQGDSAMYLCASSLGGAYTEAFFGQGTRLTVV.

This chain's CDR3 is CASRATGAAGNTIYF. The CDR3 DNA reads as TGTGCCAGTAGAGCGACAGGCGCGGCTGGAAACACCATATATTTT. The V gene is TRBV19, the J gene TRBJ1-3, with TRBD1 as a possible D gene (6 bases). The CDR3 covers 15 residues. CDR1 is LNHDA and CDR2 is SQIVND in the germline V gene (reference sequence). The V end was cut by 6 bases, the J end by 2 bases, with 14 bases between.

Notes on this clone: The junction departs from germline at one end; a sequencing error may be responsible. Other nucleotide sequences in the sample specify the same CDR3. DNA of the CDR3: TGCGCCTTCCAGGACAGGGGGCGCCCCTACGAGCAGTACTTC. It is translated as CAFQDRGRPYEQYF. The chain is built from TRBV30 and TRBJ2-7; 11 bases are a match to TRBD1. CDR1 is GTSNPN and CDR2 is SVGIG in the germline V gene (reference sequence). The CDR3 sequence is 14 residues long.

A few counts support this clone. V gene TRBV13 combines with J gene TRBJ2-7, with 7 bases matching TRBD2. Germline lookup yields CDR1 PRHDT and CDR2 FYEKMQ (reference sequence). The CDR3 has 11 residues. Losses at the gene ends were 6 bases for V and 6 bases for J; bases not matched to a gene: 2. The CDR3 DNA reads TGTGCCAGCAGGGGGGGGAGCGAGCAGTACTTC. It encodes CASRGGSEQYF.

The rearrangement joins TRBV5-4 to TRBJ1-2, with 12 bases fitting TRBD1. This CDR3 has 15 amino acids. The trim removed 4 bases at V and 8 bases at J, leaving 9 bases unmatched. The V gene's germline CDR1 is SGHNT and CDR2 YYREEE (reference sequence). CDR3 nucleotide sequence: TGTGCCAGCAGCACCCAGGGACAGGGGGCGCGGGGCTACACCTTC. It is translated as CASSTQGQGARGYTF.

J is TRBJ1-2 and V is TRBV29-1, with 7 nucleotides matching TRBD1. The CDR3 has 16 residues. The V gene's germline CDR1 is SQVTM and CDR2 ANQGSEA. The V segment lost 3 bases and the J segment 3 bases; nucleotides outside the gene matches: 13. The CDR3 protein is CSVEGGGRVPDYGYTF. The CDR3 region has the DNA TGCAGCGTTGAGGGAGGGGGCAGGGTTCCTGACTATGGCTACACCTTC.

The chain links TRBV2 to TRBJ1-3; D unclear. This CDR3 has 16 residues. CDR1 is SNHLY, CDR2 FYNNEI, per germline. V lost 3 bases and J 0 bases, leaving 12 bases between the germline ends. CDR3 sequence: CASSDQAPHSGNTIYF. CDR3 coding DNA: TGTGCCAGCAGTGATCAGGCGCCCCACTCTGGAAACACCATATATTTT.